One and the same sample provided the 5 T cell receptor beta chains below, sequenced in a study of T-cell reconstitution after alpha-beta-depleted transplantation in children. Preparation of the TCRbeta library used unique molecular identifiers. TCRdb reanalysed the PCR reads using MiXCR and keeps one entry per CDR3 protein. In the table there are roughly 590,000 distinct CDR3 sequences, around 16% of which are singletons. The sequenced sample was PBMCs from the stem cell graft donor, obtained from the stem cell graft. These receptors were taken from a human donor who donated a stem cell graft to a child with acute myeloid leukemia.

The J gene is TRBJ2-1, the V gene TRBV10-2; tentative D call: TRBD1 (6 bases). The CDR3 sequence is 14 residues long. The germline V gene encodes CDR1 WSHSY and CDR2 SAAADI. V lost 2 bases to trimming and J lost 7 bases, with 12 bases between them. Here the CDR3 DNA reads TGCGCCAGCAGTGAGGGACAGTTAGAGAATGAGCAGTTCTTC. It is translated as CASSEGQLENEQFF.

The rearrangement links TRBV5-1 to TRBJ2-1, with 10 bases matching TRBD1. Trimming at V came to 2 bases and at J to 6 bases, leaving 14 bases not matched to a gene. Per germline, CDR1 SGHRS and CDR2 YFSETQ. The CDR3 is 18 amino acids. CDR3 bases: TGCGCCAGCAGCTTCACCGGGGTGACAGGGGGCGCGGGCAATGAGCAGTTCTTC. It is translated as CASSFTGVTGGAGNEQFF.

Only a few counts were recorded for this clonotype. The chain carries TRBV7-8 and TRBJ2-7; tentative D call: TRBD1 (6 bases). This CDR3 is 14 amino acids long. Germline CDR1 is SGHVS and CDR2 is FQNEAQ. V was trimmed by 2 bases and J by 1 base, leaving 9 bases between them. The CDR3 DNA reads TGTGCCAGCAGCTTACAGACAGGTTCCTACGAGCAGTACTTC. Translated: CASSLQTGSYEQYF.

As regards this clonotype: One base away lies a much larger clone, so this may be a sequencing read error. This sequence joins TRBV4-3 and TRBJ2-3; TRBD1 matches at 10 bases. The germline V gene has CDR1 LGHNA and CDR2 YSLEER. V shed 1 base and J 7 bases; nucleotides not matched to a gene: 5. The CDR3 runs to 15 residues. This CDR3 reads CASSQGRTGGYTQYF. The CDR3, as DNA: TGCGCCAGCAGCCAAGGTCGGACAGGGGGTTATACGCAGTATTTT.

Only a few counts were recorded for this clonotype. V usage is TRBV27 and J usage is TRBJ2-5; D might be TRBD1 or TRBD2, each matching 5 bases. There are 16 residues in the CDR3. Germline CDR1 reads MNHEY; CDR2 reads SMNVEV (reference sequence). V was cut by 5 bases and J by 1 base, with 17 bases left in between. CDR3 bases: TGTGCCAGCAGTGTCCGGGACCCCAATGGCCAAGAGACCCAGTACTTC. Its translation: CASSVRDPNGQETQYF.